Listed below are T cell receptor beta chains from one sample, sequenced in a study of blood T cell repertoires in COVID-19. Method: immunoSEQ multiplex PCR; TCRdb's copy keeps in-frame clones and lacks some. The data hold 110,000 to 150,000 clones, with more than 75% observed a single time. The specimen was PBMCs or T cells enriched from blood (not recorded which). These receptors were taken from a woman aged 45-60 years who had recovered from COVID-19. CDR3s include the opening cysteine and the closing phenylalanine or tryptophan. Fields, in order: clone size, J gene, V gene, D gene, CDR3 DNA, CDR3 protein. The D gene is left open where the match is weak. Rows may omit the clone size; those that give it use once, few, many or a size class.

abundance: NA; j_gene: TRBJ1-6; v_gene: TRBV12-1; d_gene: NA; CDR3nt: TGTGCCAGCAGCGCTGACAGGCCCAATTCACCCCTCCACTTT; CDR3aa: CASSADRPNSPLHF
abundance: few; j_gene: TRBJ2-1; v_gene: TRBV20-1; d_gene: NA; CDR3nt: TGCAGTGCTAGTCCACTAGAATCCCCCTACAATGAGCAGTTCTTC; CDR3aa: CSASPLESPYNEQFF
abundance: NA; j_gene: TRBJ2-3; v_gene: TRBV6-5; d_gene: TRBD2; CDR3nt: TGTGCCAGCAGAAATATAGCGGGGGAAAAAGATACGCAGTATTTT; CDR3aa: CASRNIAGEKDTQYF
abundance: once; j_gene: TRBJ2-7; v_gene: TRBV28; d_gene: TRBD1; CDR3nt: TGTGCCAGCAGTAGCCAGGGGGCTACCCACGAGCAGTACTTC; CDR3aa: CASSSQGATHEQYF
abundance: NA; j_gene: TRBJ2-1; v_gene: TRBV5-1; d_gene: NA; CDR3nt: TGCGCCAGCAGCTTGGACGGGGTATTCCTGGGTGAGCAGTTCTTC; CDR3aa: CASSLDGVFLGEQFF
abundance: NA; j_gene: TRBJ2-6; v_gene: TRBV27; d_gene: NA; CDR3nt: TGTGCCAGCAGTCCCCAGGTAGCTGGGGCCAACGTCCTGACTTTC; CDR3aa: CASSPQVAGANVLTF
abundance: NA; j_gene: TRBJ1-6; v_gene: TRBV11-2; d_gene: TRBD1; CDR3nt: TGTGCCAGCAGCCCCGCCGGGCAGGGGGGTCATTCACCCCTCCACTTT; CDR3aa: CASSPAGQGGHSPLHF
abundance: once; j_gene: TRBJ2-1; v_gene: TRBV7-7; d_gene: TRBD1; CDR3nt: TGTGCCAGCAGCCGGGGACAGGGCAACAATGAGCAGTTCTTC; CDR3aa: CASSRGQGNNEQFF
abundance: NA; j_gene: TRBJ1-4; v_gene: TRBV20-1; d_gene: NA; CDR3nt: TGCAGTGCTTATGATCAGGGAAAACTGTTTTTT; CDR3aa: CSAYDQGKLFF
abundance: NA; j_gene: TRBJ1-2; v_gene: TRBV24-1; d_gene: NA; CDR3nt: TGTGCCACCAGTGATCAAACGGTTCAGACAGTGCATAGTGGCTACACCTTC; CDR3aa: CATSDQTVQTVHSGYTF
abundance: NA; j_gene: TRBJ2-7; v_gene: TRBV7-2; d_gene: TRBD2; CDR3nt: TGTGCCAGCAGCTGGCGGGGGGAGCAGTACTTC; CDR3aa: CASSWRGEQYF
abundance: NA; j_gene: TRBJ2-3; v_gene: TRBV9; d_gene: NA; CDR3nt: TGTGCCAGCAACACCCAGGGAAAGGGAGATACGCAGTATTTT; CDR3aa: CASNTQGKGDTQYF
abundance: NA; j_gene: TRBJ2-3; v_gene: TRBV2; d_gene: TRBD2; CDR3nt: TGTGCCAGCAGTGGCGCGGGGGGGTTCACAGATACGCAGTATTTT; CDR3aa: CASSGAGGFTDTQYF
abundance: NA; j_gene: TRBJ2-2; v_gene: TRBV24-1; d_gene: TRBD2; CDR3nt: TGTGCCACCAGTGATCTTAGCGGGGGCTTTACCGGGGAGCTGTTTTTT; CDR3aa: CATSDLSGGFTGELFF
abundance: NA; j_gene: TRBJ2-2; v_gene: TRBV7-9; d_gene: NA; CDR3nt: TGTGCCAGCAGCTTAGGGACAGACCTCACCGGGGAGCTGTTTTTT; CDR3aa: CASSLGTDLTGELFF
abundance: few; j_gene: TRBJ1-2; v_gene: TRBV30; d_gene: TRBD1; CDR3nt: TGTGCCTGGAGCAGGGGGGTTTCCCGAGCTAACTATGGCTACACCTTC; CDR3aa: CAWSRGVSRANYGYTF
abundance: NA; j_gene: TRBJ1-2; v_gene: TRBV6-1; d_gene: NA; CDR3nt: TGTGCCAGCAGTGAACGGTTGGGGGGTCACTATGGCTACACCTTC; CDR3aa: CASSERLGGHYGYTF
abundance: once; j_gene: TRBJ2-3; v_gene: TRBV5-4; d_gene: NA; CDR3nt: TGTGCCAGCAGCTCAGGACAGAAAAAAGGCACAGATACGCAGTATTTT; CDR3aa: CASSSGQKKGTDTQYF
abundance: NA; j_gene: TRBJ1-2; v_gene: TRBV7-2; d_gene: NA; CDR3nt: TGTGCCAGCAGCTTAGAGGGGGGGCCTCACTATGGCTACACCTTC; CDR3aa: CASSLEGGPHYGYTF